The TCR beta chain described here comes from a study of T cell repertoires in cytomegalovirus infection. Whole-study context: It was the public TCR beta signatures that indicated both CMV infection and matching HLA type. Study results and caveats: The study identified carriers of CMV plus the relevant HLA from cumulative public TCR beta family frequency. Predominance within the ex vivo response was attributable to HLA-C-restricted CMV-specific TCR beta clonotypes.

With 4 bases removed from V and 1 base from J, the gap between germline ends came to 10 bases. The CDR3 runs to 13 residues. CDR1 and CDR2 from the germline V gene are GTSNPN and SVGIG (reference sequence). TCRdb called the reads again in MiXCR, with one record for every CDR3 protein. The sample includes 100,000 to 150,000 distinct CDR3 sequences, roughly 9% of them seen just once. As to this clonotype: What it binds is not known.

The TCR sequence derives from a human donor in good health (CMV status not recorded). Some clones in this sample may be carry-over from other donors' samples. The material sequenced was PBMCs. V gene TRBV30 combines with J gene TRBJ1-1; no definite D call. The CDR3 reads CAWTPGWNTEAFF. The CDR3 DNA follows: TGTGCCTGGACCCCGGGGTGGAACACTGAAGCTTTCTTT.